This T cell receptor beta chain was sequenced for a study of lymphopenia after photon versus proton radiotherapy. Study observations and caveats: Only patients who died were analyzed for survival; proton advantage is unproven. After the lymphocyte nadir, photon-treated repertoires showed oligoclonal expansion, especially of CD8+ Temra cells. Proton therapy kept repertoires fairly stable, unlike photons, which gained effector/memory cells.

Details on this clone: Its antigen is undetermined.

V lost 6 bases, J lost 2 bases, and 12 bases lay in between. The CDR3 is 15 residues long. Germline V gene sequence: CDR1 SGHNT, CDR2 YYREEE (reference sequence). Sequencing used immunoSEQ multiplex PCR; TCRdb keeps in-frame clones, though not all of them. The sample has tens of thousands of clones; about 85% are singletons. This specimen was peripheral blood, taken from a patient treated with proton-based radiotherapy. The chain couples TRBV5-4 to TRBJ2-6; D may be TRBD1 (5 bases). The TCR comes from a man aged 80 or over with esophageal cancer. The CDR3 spells CASTRVGPGANVLTF. CDR3 sequence (DNA): TGTGCCAGCACCAGGGTGGGGCCTGGGGCCAACGTCCTGACTTTC.